The count of the clone carrying this T cell receptor (beta chain) is one. The record originates from a study of shared clonotypes between healthy human individuals. Germline-derived CDR1 and CDR2 are MNHEY and SVGAGI. The V and J ends lost 8 bases and 4 bases respectively, with 15 bases between them. CDR3 length: 14 amino acids. TCRdb keeps only in-frame clones here, not all; method: immunoSEQ multiplex PCR. The sample carries some 2,000,000 clones, roughly 95% recorded once. The sequence was collected from a man aged 18 to 29 in good health. The chain links TRBV6-5 to TRBJ1-5; D possibly corresponds to TRBD1 (6 bases). The sample taken for sequencing was naive CD4+ T cells sorted from blood. Stated subset: CD45RA+ positively selected. This CDR3 is CASGGTGTNQPQHF. In DNA form, the CDR3 reads TGTGCCAGCGGAGGAACAGGGACAAATCAGCCCCAGCATTTT.